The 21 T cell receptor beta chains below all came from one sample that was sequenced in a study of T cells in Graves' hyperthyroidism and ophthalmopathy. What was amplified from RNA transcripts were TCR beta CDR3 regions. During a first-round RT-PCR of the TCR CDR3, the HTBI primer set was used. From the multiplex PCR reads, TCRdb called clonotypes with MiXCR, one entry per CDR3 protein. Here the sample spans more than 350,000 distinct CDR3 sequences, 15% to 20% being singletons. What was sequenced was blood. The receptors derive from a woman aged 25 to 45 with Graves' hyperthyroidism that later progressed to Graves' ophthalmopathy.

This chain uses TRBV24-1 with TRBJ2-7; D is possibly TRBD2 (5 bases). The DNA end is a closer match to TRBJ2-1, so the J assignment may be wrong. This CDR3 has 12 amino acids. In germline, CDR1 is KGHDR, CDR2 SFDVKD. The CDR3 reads CATSDGSYEQFF. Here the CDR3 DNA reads TGTGCCACCAGTGATGGGAGCTACGAGCAGTTCTTC.

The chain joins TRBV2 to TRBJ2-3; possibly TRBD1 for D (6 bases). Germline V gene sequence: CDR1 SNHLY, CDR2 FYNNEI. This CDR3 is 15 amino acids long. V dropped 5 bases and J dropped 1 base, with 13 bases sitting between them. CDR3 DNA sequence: TGTGCCAGCAGTAAACAGGGTTTTGGCACAGATACGCAGTATTTT. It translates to CASSKQGFGTDTQYF.

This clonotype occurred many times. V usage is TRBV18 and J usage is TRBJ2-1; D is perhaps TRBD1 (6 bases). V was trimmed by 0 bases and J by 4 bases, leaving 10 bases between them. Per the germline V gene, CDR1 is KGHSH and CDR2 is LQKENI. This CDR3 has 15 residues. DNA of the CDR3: TGTGCCAGCTCACCACCGCGGACAGCGTACAATGAGCAGTTCTTC. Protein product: CASSPPRTAYNEQFF.

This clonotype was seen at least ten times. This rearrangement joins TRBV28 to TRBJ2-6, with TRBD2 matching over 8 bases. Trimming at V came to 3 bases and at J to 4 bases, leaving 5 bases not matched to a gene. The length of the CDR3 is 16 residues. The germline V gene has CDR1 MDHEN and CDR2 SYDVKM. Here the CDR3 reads CASSFGRGAGANVLTF. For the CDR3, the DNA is TGTGCCAGCAGTTTCGGGAGGGGGGCCGGGGCCAACGTCCTGACTTTC.

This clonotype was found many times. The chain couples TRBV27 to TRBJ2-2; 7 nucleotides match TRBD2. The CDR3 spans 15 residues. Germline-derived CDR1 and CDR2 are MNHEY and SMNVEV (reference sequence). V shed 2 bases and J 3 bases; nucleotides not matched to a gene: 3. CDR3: CASSLMREHTGELFF. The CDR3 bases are TGTGCCAGCAGTTTAATGCGGGAGCACACCGGGGAGCTGTTTTTT.

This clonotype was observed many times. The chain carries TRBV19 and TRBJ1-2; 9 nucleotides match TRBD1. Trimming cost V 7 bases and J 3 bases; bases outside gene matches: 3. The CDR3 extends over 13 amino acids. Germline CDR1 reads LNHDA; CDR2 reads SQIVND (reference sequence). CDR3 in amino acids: CASIRTGDYGYTF. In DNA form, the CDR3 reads TGTGCCAGTATCCGGACAGGGGACTATGGCTACACCTTC.

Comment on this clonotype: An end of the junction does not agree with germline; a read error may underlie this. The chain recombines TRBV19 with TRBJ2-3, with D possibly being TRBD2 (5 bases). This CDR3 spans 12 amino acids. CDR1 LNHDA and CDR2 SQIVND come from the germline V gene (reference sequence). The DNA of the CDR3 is TGTGCCAGTAGTACTCAACTAGATGCGCAGTATTTT. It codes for CASSTQLDAQYF.

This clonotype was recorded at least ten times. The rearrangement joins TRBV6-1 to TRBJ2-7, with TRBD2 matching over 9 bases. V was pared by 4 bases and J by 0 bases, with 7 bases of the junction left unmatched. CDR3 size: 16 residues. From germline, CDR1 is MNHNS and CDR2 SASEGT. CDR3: CASSVYSGGSSYEQYF. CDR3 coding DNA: TGTGCCAGCAGTGTTTATAGCGGGGGAAGCTCCTACGAGCAGTACTTC.

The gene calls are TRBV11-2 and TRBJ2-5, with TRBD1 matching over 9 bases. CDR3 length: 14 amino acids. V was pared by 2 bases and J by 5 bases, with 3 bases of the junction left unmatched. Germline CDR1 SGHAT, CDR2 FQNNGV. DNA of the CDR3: TGTGCCAGCAGCTTAAACAGGGGGCGGGAGACCCAGTACTTC. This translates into CASSLNRGRETQYF.

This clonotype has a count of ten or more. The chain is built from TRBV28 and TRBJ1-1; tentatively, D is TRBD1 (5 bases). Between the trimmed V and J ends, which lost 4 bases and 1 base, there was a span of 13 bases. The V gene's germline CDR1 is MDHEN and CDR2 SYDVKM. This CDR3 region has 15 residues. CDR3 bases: TGTGCCAGCAGTTGGGGCGGGGAAAGGAACACTGAAGCTTTCTTT. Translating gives CASSWGGERNTEAFF.

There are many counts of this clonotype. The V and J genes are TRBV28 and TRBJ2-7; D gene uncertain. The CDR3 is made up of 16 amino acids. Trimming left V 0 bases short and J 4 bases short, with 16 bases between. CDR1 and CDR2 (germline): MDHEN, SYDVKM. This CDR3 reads CASSLWAAENGYEQYF. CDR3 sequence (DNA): TGTGCCAGCAGTTTATGGGCCGCGGAGAATGGGTACGAGCAGTACTTC.

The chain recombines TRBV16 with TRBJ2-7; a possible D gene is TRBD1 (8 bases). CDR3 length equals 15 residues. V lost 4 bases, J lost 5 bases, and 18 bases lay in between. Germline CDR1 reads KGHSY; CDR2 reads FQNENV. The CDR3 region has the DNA TGTGCCAGCAGCCTCGGACAGGGAGGGTTTGACGAGCAGTACTTC. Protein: CASSLGQGGFDEQYF.

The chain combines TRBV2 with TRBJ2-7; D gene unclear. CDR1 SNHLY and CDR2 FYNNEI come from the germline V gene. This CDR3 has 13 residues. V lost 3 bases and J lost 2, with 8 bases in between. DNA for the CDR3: TGTGCCAGCAGTGATGCGGCAGCCTACGAGCAGTACTTC. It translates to CASSDAAAYEQYF.

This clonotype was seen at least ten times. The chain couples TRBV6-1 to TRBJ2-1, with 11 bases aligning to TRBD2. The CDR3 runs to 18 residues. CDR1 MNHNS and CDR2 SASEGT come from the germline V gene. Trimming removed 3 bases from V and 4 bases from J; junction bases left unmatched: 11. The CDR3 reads CASSDPSLAGGPYNEQFF. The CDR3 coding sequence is TGTGCCAGCAGTGATCCCAGCCTAGCGGGGGGACCATACAATGAGCAGTTCTTC.

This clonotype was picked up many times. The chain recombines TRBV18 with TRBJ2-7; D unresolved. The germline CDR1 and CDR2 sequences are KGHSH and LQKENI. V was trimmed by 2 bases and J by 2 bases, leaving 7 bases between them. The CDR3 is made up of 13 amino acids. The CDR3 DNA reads TGTGCCAGCTCACCAGCGGCCACCTACGAGCAGTACTTC. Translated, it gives CASSPAATYEQYF.

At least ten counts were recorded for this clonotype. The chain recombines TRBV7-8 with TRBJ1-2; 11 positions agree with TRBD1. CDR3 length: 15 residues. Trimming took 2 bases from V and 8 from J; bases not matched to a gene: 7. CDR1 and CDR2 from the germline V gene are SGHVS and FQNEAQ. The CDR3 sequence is CASSLSLGQGVGYTF. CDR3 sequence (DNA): TGTGCCAGCAGCTTATCTCTGGGACAGGGGGTAGGCTACACCTTC.

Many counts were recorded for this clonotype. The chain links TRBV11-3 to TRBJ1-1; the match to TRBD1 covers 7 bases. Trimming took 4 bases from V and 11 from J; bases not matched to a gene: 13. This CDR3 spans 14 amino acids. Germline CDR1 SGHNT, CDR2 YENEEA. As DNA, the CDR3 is TGTGCCAGCAGCTCCGGAGAGAGTGGCAGGGGGGCTTTCTTT. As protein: CASSSGESGRGAFF.

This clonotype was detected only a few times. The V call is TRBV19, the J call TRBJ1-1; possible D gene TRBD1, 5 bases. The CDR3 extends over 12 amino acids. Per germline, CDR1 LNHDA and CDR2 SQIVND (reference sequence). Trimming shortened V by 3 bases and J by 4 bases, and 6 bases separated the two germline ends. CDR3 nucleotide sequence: TGTGCCAGTAGTATGGGGGGCACTGAAGCTTTCTTT. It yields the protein CASSMGGTEAFF.

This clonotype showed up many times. For the CDR3, the DNA is TGCGCCAGCAGTGACCCCCGGACAGGGTCGAACACTGAAGCTTTCTTT. It is translated as CASSDPRTGSNTEAFF. The rearrangement uses TRBV10-2 and TRBJ1-1; TRBD1 matches at 8 bases. After removal of 3 bases from V and 1 base from J, the junction contained 7 bases not matched to a gene. This CDR3 contains 16 residues. Germline assignment: CDR1 WSHSY and CDR2 SAAADI.

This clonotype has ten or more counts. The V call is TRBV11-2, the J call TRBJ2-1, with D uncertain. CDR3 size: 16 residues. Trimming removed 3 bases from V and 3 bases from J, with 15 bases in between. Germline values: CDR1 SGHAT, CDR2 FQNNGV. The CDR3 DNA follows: TGTGCCAGCAGCTTGAGCTCGGCCGGGCGCTACAATGAGCAGTTCTTC. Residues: CASSLSSAGRYNEQFF.

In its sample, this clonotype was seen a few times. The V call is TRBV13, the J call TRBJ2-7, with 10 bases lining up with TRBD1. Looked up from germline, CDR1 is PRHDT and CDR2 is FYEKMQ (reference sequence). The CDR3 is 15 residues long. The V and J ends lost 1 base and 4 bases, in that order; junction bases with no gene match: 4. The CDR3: CASSLEGTGEYEQYF. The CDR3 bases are TGTGCCAGCAGCTTAGAAGGGACAGGGGAATACGAGCAGTACTTC.